The TCR beta chain under discussion was sequenced for a study of OX40 agonist ivuxolimab in advanced cancers. This clone has only one observation. Clones were sequenced by immunoSEQ multiplex PCR, and TCRdb holds only the in-frame ones, with some missing. The sample lists over 55,000 clones, approximately 90% occurring once. Germline V lookup: CDR1 SGHRS, CDR2 YFSETQ. V lost 4 bases to trimming and J lost 8 bases, with 18 bases between them. This CDR3 has 14 residues. This TCR came from an adult with an advanced solid tumor such as melanoma, head and neck, liver or kidney cancer. V and J are TRBV5-1 and TRBJ1-1; D is perhaps TRBD1 (6 bases). The sample in question was CD4+ or CD8+ T cells sorted from blood, obtained in a trial of the OX40 agonist ivuxolimab. The CDR3 sequence is CASSLPSPTGEAFF. The CDR3, as DNA: TGCGCCAGCAGCCTGCCGTCGCCTACAGGGGAAGCTTTCTTT.